This passage covers 22 T cell receptor beta chains from one sample sequenced in a study of Ad26.COV2.S vaccination and SARS-CoV-2 variants. Treatment noted: around 19 received Ad26.COV2.S at low or high dose, single or two shots; 5 received placebo; per-sample allocation not given. It was on day 63 after the first vaccine or placebo injection that samples were taken. Only in-frame clones appear in the TCRdb table, and some are missing; sequencing was by immunoSEQ multiplex PCR. The table includes 430,000 or so clones, 75% to 90% detected once. The sequenced sample was peripheral blood, obtained in a trial of Ad26.COV2.S vaccine versus placebo. These receptors originate from a person between 18 and 65 years old who received the Ad26.COV2.S COVID-19 vaccine or a placebo.

The V and J genes are TRBV19 and TRBJ1-2; tentative D call: TRBD1 (5 bases). Between the trimmed V and J ends, which lost 5 bases and 4 bases, there was a span of 11 bases. This CDR3 contains 13 residues. Germline V gene sequence: CDR1 LNHDA, CDR2 SQIVND (reference sequence). CDR3 sequence reads: CASSPGGSYGYTF. For the CDR3, the DNA is TGTGCCAGTAGTCCCGGGGGGAGCTATGGCTACACCTTC.

The genes are TRBV9 and TRBJ1-1, with 11 bases identical to TRBD1. J gave up 10 bases and V 0 bases, and 11 bases lay outside the gene matches. The CDR3 consists of 16 residues. Germline values: CDR1 SGDLS, CDR2 YYNGEE. In DNA form, the CDR3 reads TGTGCCAGCAGCGTAGATACGCTGGGACAGGGGGGTTCAGCTTTCTTT. It codes for CASSVDTLGQGGSAFF.

The rearrangement links TRBV6-5 to TRBJ1-3, with TRBD1 identical over 7 bases. V lost 5 bases, J lost 4 bases, and 2 bases stayed unmatched. The CDR3 sequence is 13 residues long. Germline V lookup: CDR1 MNHEY, CDR2 SVGAGI. CDR3 DNA sequence: TGTGCCAGCAGTAGGGACAGCGGAAACACCATATATTTT. Translation: CASSRDSGNTIYF.

The rearrangement links TRBV5-5 to TRBJ2-3; either TRBD1 or TRBD2 may fit D (5 bases each). Germline values: CDR1 SGHKS, CDR2 YYEKEE (reference sequence). The CDR3 loop spans 15 amino acids. Trimming removed 3 bases at V and 2 bases at J, with 13 bases between. CDR3 region: CASSYREGVTDTQYF. The CDR3 coding sequence is TGTGCCAGCAGCTACCGGGAAGGGGTCACAGATACGCAGTATTTT.

The CDR3: CASSRLATADTEAFF. CDR3 in DNA: TGTGCCAGCAGTCGGCTGGCAACAGCTGACACTGAAGCTTTCTTT. V and J are TRBV7-3 and TRBJ1-1; the D is unclear. From germline, CDR1 is SGHTA and CDR2 FQGTGA. V gave up 6 bases and J gave up 3 bases, with 17 bases separating them. This CDR3 spans 15 amino acids.

This clone was counted a few times. The chain uses TRBV6-5 and TRBJ1-3; TRBD1 might be the D (5 bases). There are 12 residues in the CDR3. The ends were cut back, 9 bases at V and 7 bases at J, with 13 bases in the middle. The germline CDR1 and CDR2 sequences are MNHEY and SVGAGI. CDR3 DNA: TGTGCCAGTCAGGGTGGCGGGAACACCATATATTTT. It codes for CASQGGGNTIYF.

This clone was found once. V and J are TRBV7-8 and TRBJ2-1; no clear D. V was shortened by 4 bases and J by 9 bases, with 7 bases between the two germline ends. CDR1 SGHVS and CDR2 FQNEAQ come from the germline V gene. The CDR3 has 11 amino acids. The DNA of the CDR3 is TGTGCCAGCAGCTCCAAATCTGAGCAGTTCTTC. Its protein product is CASSSKSEQFF.

A single count supports this clone. The V gene is TRBV19, the J gene TRBJ2-5; weak D call: TRBD1 (6 bases). Trimming stripped 6 bases from V and 5 bases from J, with 19 bases between. Germline CDR1 LNHDA, CDR2 SQIVND (reference sequence). The CDR3 length is 15 residues. The CDR3 spells CASRGPGPRGETQYF. DNA for the CDR3: TGTGCCAGTAGGGGCCCGGGACCTAGGGGGGAGACCCAGTACTTC.

The chain has TRBV6-5 and TRBJ2-3; possibly TRBD2 for D (6 bases). Germline V gene lookup returns CDR1 MNHEY and CDR2 SVGAGI. V was trimmed by 4 bases and J by 2 bases, leaving 13 bases between them. This CDR3 has 15 residues. The CDR3 spells CASSSRDLFTDTQYF. In DNA, the CDR3 is TGTGCCAGCAGTTCCCGGGACTTATTCACAGATACGCAGTATTTT.

The V gene is TRBV5-6, the J gene TRBJ1-2, with D unresolved. The CDR3 extends over 14 amino acids. V dropped 4 bases and J dropped 2 bases, with 12 bases sitting between them. The germline V gene has CDR1 SGHDT and CDR2 YYEEEE. The CDR3 loop is CASSALDENYGYTF. The CDR3 nucleotides are TGTGCCAGCAGCGCCCTCGACGAAAACTATGGCTACACCTTC. Looking up the rest from reference TRBV5-6 and TRBJ1-2 gives the full variable domain: DAGVTQSPTHLIKTRGQQVTLRCSPKSGHDTVSWYQQALGQGPQFIFQYYEEEERQRGNFPDRFSGHQFPNYSSELNVNALLLGDSALYLCASSALDENYGYTFGSGTRLTVV.

The sample holds one count of this clone. The chain has TRBV6-2 or TRBV6-3 and TRBJ2-1; 7 bases agree with TRBD1. V was pared by 5 bases and J by 5 bases, with 3 bases of the junction left unmatched. This CDR3 comprises 13 residues. The germline V gene has CDR1 MNHEY and CDR2 SVGEGT. CDR3 in amino acids: CASSPGTDNEQFF. CDR3 nucleotide sequence: TGTGCCAGCAGTCCCGGGACAGACAATGAGCAGTTCTTC.

The chain recombines TRBV28 with TRBJ2-7, with 10 bases identical to TRBD1. CDR3 length: 13 amino acids. Germline V gene lookup returns CDR1 MDHEN and CDR2 SYDVKM. V trimming: 5 bases; J trimming: 6 bases; junction bases outside the gene matches: 4. CDR3 loop: CASSVRDRGEQYV. DNA for the CDR3: TGTGCCAGCAGTGTCCGGGACAGGGGCGAGCAGTACGTC.

CDR3 sequence: CASSGVKGVNTEAFF. Written as DNA, the CDR3 is TGCGCCAGCAGCGGCGTCAAGGGGGTGAACACTGAAGCTTTCTTT. The chain has TRBV5-1 and TRBJ1-1, with TRBD1 as a possible D gene (6 bases). Germline V CDR1 and CDR2: SGHRS, YFSETQ. The CDR3 is 15 amino acids. V was pared by 4 bases and J by 0 bases, with 13 bases between.

The genes are TRBV7-3 and TRBJ1-5; D remains unclear. The V end lost 5 bases, the J end lost 4 bases, and 9 bases lay between the germline ends. There are 13 residues in the CDR3. CDR1 SGHTA and CDR2 FQGTGA come from the germline V gene. In DNA, the CDR3 is TGTGCCAGCAGCCCCGGACGGAATCAGCCCCAGCATTTT. Its protein product is CASSPGRNQPQHF.

The chain carries TRBV5-1 and TRBJ1-2; D unresolved. Germline V lookup: CDR1 SGHRS, CDR2 YFSETQ. CDR3 size: 13 residues. Trimming stripped 4 bases from V and 4 bases from J, with 11 bases between. The DNA for the CDR3 is TGCGCCAGCAGCCATCCTCAGGTCTATGGCTACACCTTC. This encodes CASSHPQVYGYTF.

The chain couples TRBV3-1 (or the pseudogene TRBV3-2) to TRBJ1-1; D remains ambiguous. Trimming took off 4 bases at V and 7 bases at J, with 7 bases between the two ends. The germline CDR1 and CDR2 sequences are LGHDT and YNNKEL (reference sequence). The CDR3 is 11 residues long. The CDR3 spells CASSRRSEAFF. CDR3 DNA: TGTGCCAGCAGCCGTCGGAGTGAAGCTTTCTTT.

This chain connects TRBV7-2 to TRBJ1-2; TRBD1 matches at 9 bases. The trim removed 5 bases at V and 4 bases at J, leaving 5 bases unmatched. CDR1 and CDR2 (germline): SGHTA, FQGNSA. The CDR3 totals 14 residues. The CDR3 reads CASSVQGAGYGYTF. The DNA of the CDR3 is TGTGCCAGCAGCGTACAGGGGGCAGGCTATGGCTACACCTTC.

This clone was recorded a few times. The rearrangement links TRBV11-2 to TRBJ1-5; D may be TRBD1 (6 bases). The CDR3 is 13 residues long. Germline-derived CDR1 and CDR2 are SGHAT and FQNNGV. V was cut by 5 bases and J by 2 bases, with 7 bases left in between. In DNA form, the CDR3 reads TGTGCCAGCAGCCGGACAGGCAATCAGCCCCAGCATTTT. Encoded protein: CASSRTGNQPQHF. Combining the CDR3 with reference TRBV11-2 and TRBJ1-5 gives the whole variable domain EAGVAQSPRYKIIEKRQSVAFWCNPISGHATLYWYQQILGQGPKLLIQFQNNGVVDDSQLPKDRFSAERLKGVDSTLKIQPAKLEDSAVYLCASSRTGNQPQHFGDGTRLSIL.

The J gene is TRBJ2-5, the V gene TRBV30, with 10 positions matching TRBD2. The trim removed 3 bases at V and 1 base at J, leaving 8 bases unmatched. CDR3 length: 16 amino acids. Germline assignment: CDR1 GTSNPN and CDR2 SVGIG (reference sequence). CDR3 protein: CAWRPRASGGQETQYF. CDR3 sequence (DNA): TGTGCCTGGAGACCTAGGGCTAGCGGGGGCCAAGAGACCCAGTACTTC.

The CDR3 DNA reads TGTGCCAGCAGCTTACGCGAGAGCTCCTATAATTCACCCCTCCACTTT. Its translation is CASSLRESSYNSPLHF. The chain has TRBV7-2 and TRBJ1-6; D gene ambiguous. Germline CDR1 is SGHTA and CDR2 is FQGNSA. The CDR3 runs 16 residues. The V and J ends lost 2 bases and 0 bases respectively, with 8 bases between them. The complete variable domain, with remaining parts taken from reference TRBV7-2 and TRBJ1-6, reads GAGVSQSPSNKVTEKGKDVELRCDPISGHTALYWYRQSLGQGLEFLIYFQGNSAPDKSGLPSDRFSAERTGGSVSTLTIQRTQQEDSAVYLCASSLRESSYNSPLHFGNGTRLTVT.

The chain recombines TRBV18 with TRBJ1-1; TRBD1 matches 10 bases. Germline V gene sequence: CDR1 KGHSH, CDR2 LQKENI. CDR3 length: 14 amino acids. J gave up 8 bases and V 3 bases, and 6 bases lay outside the gene matches. CDR3 bases: TGTGCCAGCTCACCGACAGGGGGCGCGTCCGAAGCTTTCTTT. Translated, it gives CASSPTGGASEAFF.

V usage is TRBV9 and J usage is TRBJ2-3; D tentatively fits TRBD1 or TRBD2 (5 bases each). The V gene lost 4 bases and the J gene lost 9 bases, with 15 bases spanning the gap. Germline-derived CDR1 and CDR2 are SGDLS and YYNGEE. CDR3 size: 13 residues. This CDR3 reads CASSLGESGTQYF. DNA for the CDR3: TGTGCCAGCAGCCTGGGGGAGTCTGGAACGCAGTATTTT.